This T cell receptor (beta chain) was identified in a study of T cell responses to AZD1222 COVID-19 vaccine. Notes on this clone: What it recognizes is unknown.

Study results and caveats: Most donors were white British and more were female, and clonal diversity was possibly underestimated. Baseline seropositivity characterized only a handful of AZD1222 recipients. Repertoires were sampled only after the peak T cell response.

Combined were second doses at about 4 or about 12 weeks. This table comes from immunoSEQ multiplex PCR, and its TCRdb copy is limited to in-frame clones, with some not included. The repertoire holds around 54,000 clones, with approximately 86% as singletons. Source: peripheral blood, taken 28 days after the second AZD1222 dose. The TCR originated in an adult who received the AZD1222 COVID-19 vaccine.

CDR3 sequence reads: CASSHRDRGNTEAFF. The CDR3 nucleotides are TGTGCCAGCAGCCACCGGGACAGGGGGAACACTGAAGCTTTCTTT. The chain couples TRBV14 to TRBJ1-1; TRBD1 matches 10 bases. Germline CDR1 SGHDN, CDR2 FVKESK. V lost 3 bases to trimming and J lost 1 base; unmatched junction nucleotides: 2. The CDR3 length is 15 residues.